The 17 T cell receptor beta chains presented below share a single source sample, sequenced in a study of T cell responses to AZD1222 COVID-19 vaccine. TCRdb's copy holds only in-frame clones and misses some; the assay was immunoSEQ multiplex PCR. The sample has 100,000 to 150,000 clones; just over 90% are singletons. The sequences come from peripheral blood, collected on day 0 of AZD1222 vaccination. All receptors come from an adult in good health.

This clone was observed a handful of times. This rearrangement joins TRBV5-1 to TRBJ2-7, with 10 bases lining up with TRBD1. With 6 bases clipped from V and 4 bases from J, the junction kept 10 bases outside the gene matches. The CDR3 contains 15 residues. The germline gives CDR1 SGHRS, CDR2 YFSETQ. CDR3 sequence (DNA): TGCGCCAGCACCATTTGGAGGACAGGGGGGTACGAGCAGTACTTC. Its protein is CASTIWRTGGYEQYF.

J is TRBJ1-1 and V is TRBV7-2, with 7 bases aligning to TRBD1. Trimming removed 3 bases from V and 3 bases from J; junction bases left unmatched: 4. The CDR3 has 14 residues. CDR1 is SGHTA, CDR2 FQGNSA, per germline. CDR3 bases: TGTGCCAGCAGCTTTTTCAGGGGGGACACTGAAGCTTTCTTT. This encodes CASSFFRGDTEAFF.

The chain employs TRBV28 and TRBJ1-4, with TRBD1 matching 7 bases. The CDR3 has 15 amino acids. Germline lookup yields CDR1 MDHEN and CDR2 SYDVKM. The trim removed 6 bases at V and 8 bases at J, leaving 12 bases unmatched. In DNA form, the CDR3 reads TGTGCCAGCAGCCCGGGGACAGTTGTGAGGGAAAAACTGTTTTTT. Translation gives CASSPGTVVREKLFF.

The chain is built from TRBV7-2 and TRBJ1-1; D is uncertain. The CDR3 loop spans 13 amino acids. Germline V CDR1 and CDR2: SGHTA, FQGNSA. Between the trimmed V and J ends, which lost 1 base and 3 bases, there was a span of 6 bases. As DNA, the CDR3 is TGTGCCAGCAGCTTAGAAAGAGACACTGAAGCTTTCTTT. Residues: CASSLERDTEAFF.

The chain has TRBV6-5 and TRBJ2-3, with TRBD1 matching 11 bases. The V and J ends lost 6 bases and 8 bases, in that order; junction bases with no gene match: 7. The germline gives CDR1 MNHEY, CDR2 SVGAGI. This CDR3 has 14 residues. The CDR3 reads CASRWTGGAGTQYF. The CDR3 DNA sequence: TGTGCCAGCAGATGGACAGGGGGCGCGGGTACGCAGTATTTT.

This clone occurred a few times. The chain has TRBV5-4 and TRBJ1-4; D uncertain. This CDR3 region has 13 residues. The V gene lost 4 bases and the J gene lost 7 bases, with 11 bases spanning the gap. Germline CDR1 is SGHNT and CDR2 is YYREEE (reference sequence). The CDR3 DNA follows: TGTGCCAGCAGCATCACCTCAGGTGAAAAACTGTTTTTT. It specifies CASSITSGEKLFF.

This clone appeared a single time. The chain recombines TRBV19 with TRBJ1-5; 10 nucleotides agree with TRBD1. The CDR3 length is 14 residues. Per the germline V gene, CDR1 is LNHDA and CDR2 is SQIVND (reference sequence). V dropped 6 bases and J dropped 2; count of bases not matched to a gene: 1. The CDR3 DNA is TGTGCCAGTAGCGGGACAGGGGGCAATCAGCCCCAGCATTTT. This gives the protein CASSGTGGNQPQHF.

This chain joins TRBV6-5 and TRBJ1-1, with D perhaps matching TRBD1 (5 bases). Trimming cost V 4 bases and J 5 bases, with 17 bases left between them. The CDR3 totals 15 residues. The germline V gene encodes CDR1 MNHEY and CDR2 SVGAGI. CDR3 residues: CASSSPQEVGTEAFF. The DNA for the CDR3 is TGTGCCAGCAGTTCCCCACAGGAGGTAGGAACTGAAGCTTTCTTT.

The CDR3 is CATSAPGGSTGNTIYF. The DNA for the CDR3 is TGTGCCACCTCCGCCCCAGGGGGGTCTACTGGAAACACCATATATTTT. The chain carries TRBV19 and TRBJ1-3, with 7 bases that match TRBD1. The germline V gene encodes CDR1 LNHDA and CDR2 SQIVND (reference sequence). The CDR3 spans 16 residues. V lost 10 bases, J lost 2 bases, and 14 bases stayed unmatched.

The chain combines TRBV5-3 with TRBJ1-4, with D uncertain. TRBV5-3 is placed among ORFs of uncertain function. CDR3 length: 14 amino acids. V lost 2 bases and J 8 bases, leaving 13 bases between the germline ends. This CDR3 is CARSLEAGQEKLFF. The CDR3 DNA reads TGTGCCAGAAGCTTAGAGGCGGGTCAGGAAAAACTGTTTTTT.

The V call is TRBV6-2 or TRBV6-3, the J call TRBJ1-5; 7 bases are a match to TRBD1. J was trimmed by 6 bases and V by 4 bases; bases with no gene match: 6. The CDR3 has 14 amino acids. Germline CDR1 reads MNHEY; CDR2 reads SVGEGT. For the CDR3, the DNA is TGTGCCAGCAGTTTGACAGGGTGGCGTCAGCCCCAGCATTTT. As protein: CASSLTGWRQPQHF.

The chain combines TRBV10-3 with TRBJ2-7; no clear D. Germline V CDR1 and CDR2: ENHRY, SYGVKD. Trimming stripped 3 bases from V and 4 bases from J, with 16 bases between. The CDR3 has 15 residues. The CDR3 spells CAISDLGVRAYEQYF. Written as DNA, the CDR3 is TGTGCCATCAGTGACCTTGGTGTAAGGGCGTACGAGCAGTACTTC.

V usage is TRBV6-4 and J usage is TRBJ2-3, with a tentative D call TRBD1 (6 bases). Trimming took off 5 bases at V and 2 bases at J, with 14 bases between the two ends. The CDR3 is made up of 15 amino acids. CDR1 is MRHNA, CDR2 SNTAGT, per germline. CDR3 sequence reads: CASSLEPGHTDTQYF. As DNA, the CDR3 is TGTGCCAGCAGTCTCGAACCGGGACACACAGATACGCAGTATTTT.

The rearrangement joins TRBV7-3 to TRBJ2-7, with D unclear. CDR3 length equals 12 residues. The V end lost 3 bases, the J end lost 0 bases, and 3 bases lay between the germline ends. CDR1 is SGHTA, CDR2 FQGTGA, per germline. As DNA, the CDR3 is TGTGCCAGCAGCTTGTTCTCCTACGAGCAGTACTTC. It yields the protein CASSLFSYEQYF.

The V call is TRBV3-1 (or the pseudogene TRBV3-2), the J call TRBJ2-1, with D possibly matching TRBD2 (6 bases). V was trimmed by 0 bases and J by 4 bases, leaving 16 bases between them. CDR3 size: 17 residues. Per the germline V gene, CDR1 is LGHDT and CDR2 is YNNKEL (reference sequence). Here the CDR3 reads CASSQDIGSGVYNEQFF. CDR3 sequence (DNA): TGTGCCAGCAGCCAAGATATCGGTAGCGGAGTATACAATGAGCAGTTCTTC.

The chain uses TRBV18 and TRBJ2-7, with D perhaps being TRBD1 or TRBD2 (5 bases each). The germline V and J ends were trimmed by 2 bases and 0 bases, with 11 bases remaining between them. Germline V CDR1 and CDR2: KGHSH, LQKENI. This CDR3 is 15 amino acids long. CDR3: CASSPSAGSSYEQYF. The CDR3 region has the DNA TGTGCCAGCTCACCATCGGCAGGGAGCTCCTACGAGCAGTACTTC.

In this sample, this clone turned up a few times. The rearrangement uses TRBV7-2 and TRBJ2-3; tentative D call: TRBD1 (6 bases). In germline, CDR1 is SGHTA, CDR2 FQGNSA. This CDR3 spans 15 amino acids. Trimming left V 4 bases short and J 5 bases short, with 16 bases between. CDR3 nucleotides: TGTGCCAGCAGCTCAGACAGGCCCCTCTTAGATACGCAGTATTTT. Protein: CASSSDRPLLDTQYF.